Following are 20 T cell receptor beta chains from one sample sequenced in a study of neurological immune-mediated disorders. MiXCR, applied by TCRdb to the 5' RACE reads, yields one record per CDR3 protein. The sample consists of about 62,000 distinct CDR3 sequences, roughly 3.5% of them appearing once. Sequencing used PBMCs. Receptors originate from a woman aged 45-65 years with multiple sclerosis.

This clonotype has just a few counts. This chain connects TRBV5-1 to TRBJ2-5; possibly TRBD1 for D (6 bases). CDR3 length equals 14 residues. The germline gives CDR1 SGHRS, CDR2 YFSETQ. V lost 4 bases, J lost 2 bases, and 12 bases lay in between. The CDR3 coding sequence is TGCGCCAGCAGCCAGGACAGCAAGCAAGAGACCCAGTACTTC. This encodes CASSQDSKQETQYF.

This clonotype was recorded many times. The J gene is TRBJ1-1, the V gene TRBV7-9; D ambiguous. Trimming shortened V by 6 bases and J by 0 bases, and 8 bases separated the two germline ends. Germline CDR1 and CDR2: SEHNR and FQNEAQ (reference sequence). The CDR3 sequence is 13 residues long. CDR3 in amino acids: CASSIDMNTEAFF. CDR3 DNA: TGTGCCAGCAGTATCGATATGAACACTGAAGCTTTCTTT.

In DNA, the CDR3 is TGTGCCAGCAGCCAAAGTGTTAGTGCGGTCGACAATGAGCAGTTCTTC. It encodes CASSQSVSAVDNEQFF. This rearrangement joins TRBV3-1 to TRBJ2-1; D remains ambiguous. The CDR3 length is 16 residues. Germline V gives CDR1 LGHDT, CDR2 YNNKEL (reference sequence). V gave up 2 bases and J gave up 5 bases, with 16 bases separating them.

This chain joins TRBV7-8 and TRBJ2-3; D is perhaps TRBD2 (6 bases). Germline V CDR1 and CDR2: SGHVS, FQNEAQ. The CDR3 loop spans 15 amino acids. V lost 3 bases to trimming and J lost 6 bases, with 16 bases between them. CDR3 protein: CASSFRDSIPDTQYF. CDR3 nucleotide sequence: TGTGCCAGCAGCTTCCGGGACTCTATCCCCGATACGCAGTATTTT.

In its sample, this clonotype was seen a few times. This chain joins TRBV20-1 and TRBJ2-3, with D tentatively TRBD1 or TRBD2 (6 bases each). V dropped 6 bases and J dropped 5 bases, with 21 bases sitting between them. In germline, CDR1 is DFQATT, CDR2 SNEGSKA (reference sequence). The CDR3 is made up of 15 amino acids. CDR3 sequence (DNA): TGCAGTGCAGGGGGGCTGGGCAGTCAACAAGATACGCAGTATTTT. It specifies CSAGGLGSQQDTQYF.

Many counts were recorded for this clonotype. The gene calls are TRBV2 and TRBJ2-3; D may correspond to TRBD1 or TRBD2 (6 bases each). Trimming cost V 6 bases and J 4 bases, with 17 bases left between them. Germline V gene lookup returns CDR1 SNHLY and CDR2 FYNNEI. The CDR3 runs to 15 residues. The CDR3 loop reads CASSPRGDGSDTQYF. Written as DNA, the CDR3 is TGTGCCAGCAGCCCAAGGGGGGATGGTTCAGATACGCAGTATTTT. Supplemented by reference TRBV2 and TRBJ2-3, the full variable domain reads EPEVTQTPSHQVTQMGQEVILRCVPISNHLYFYWYRQILGQKVEFLVSFYNNEISEKSEIFDDQFSVERPDGSNFTLKIRSTKLEDSAMYFCASSPRGDGSDTQYFGPGTRLTVL.

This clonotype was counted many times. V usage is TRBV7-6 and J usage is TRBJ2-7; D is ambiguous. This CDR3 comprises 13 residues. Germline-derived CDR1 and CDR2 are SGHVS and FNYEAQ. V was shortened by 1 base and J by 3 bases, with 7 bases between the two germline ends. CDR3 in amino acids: CASSLEQFYEQYF. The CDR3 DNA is TGTGCCAGCAGCTTAGAACAGTTCTACGAGCAGTACTTC.

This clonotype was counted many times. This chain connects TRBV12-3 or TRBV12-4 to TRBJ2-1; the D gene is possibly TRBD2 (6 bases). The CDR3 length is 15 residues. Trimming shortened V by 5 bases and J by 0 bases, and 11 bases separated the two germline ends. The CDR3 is CASSRDFSSYNEQFF. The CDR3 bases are TGTGCCAGCAGTCGGGACTTTAGCTCCTACAATGAGCAGTTCTTC.

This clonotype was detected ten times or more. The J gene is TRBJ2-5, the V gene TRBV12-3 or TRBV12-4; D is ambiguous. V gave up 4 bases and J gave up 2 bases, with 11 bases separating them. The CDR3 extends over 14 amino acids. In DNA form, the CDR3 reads TGTGCCAGCAGTTCCCGTATCGGTCAAGAGACCCAGTACTTC. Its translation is CASSSRIGQETQYF.

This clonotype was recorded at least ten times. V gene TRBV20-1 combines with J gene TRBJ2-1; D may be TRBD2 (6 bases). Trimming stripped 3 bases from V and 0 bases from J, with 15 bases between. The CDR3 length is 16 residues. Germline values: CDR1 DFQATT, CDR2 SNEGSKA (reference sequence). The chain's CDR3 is CSARLWGVSSYNEQFF. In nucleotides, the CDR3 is TGCAGTGCTAGGCTTTGGGGGGTGAGCTCCTACAATGAGCAGTTCTTC.

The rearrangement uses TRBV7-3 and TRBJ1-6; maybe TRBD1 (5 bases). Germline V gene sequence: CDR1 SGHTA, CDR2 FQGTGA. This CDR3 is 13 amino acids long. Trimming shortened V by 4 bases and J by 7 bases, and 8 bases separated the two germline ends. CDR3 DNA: TGTGCCAGCAGCTCCGGGACGAATTCACCCCTCCACTTT. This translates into CASSSGTNSPLHF.

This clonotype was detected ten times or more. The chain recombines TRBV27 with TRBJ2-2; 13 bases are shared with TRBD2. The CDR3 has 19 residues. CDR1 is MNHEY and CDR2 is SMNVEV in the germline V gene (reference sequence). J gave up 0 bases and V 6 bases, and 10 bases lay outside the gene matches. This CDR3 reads CASRQGLAGRQANTGELFF. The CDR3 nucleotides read TGTGCCAGCAGACAGGGACTAGCGGGACGCCAAGCGAACACCGGGGAGCTGTTTTTT.

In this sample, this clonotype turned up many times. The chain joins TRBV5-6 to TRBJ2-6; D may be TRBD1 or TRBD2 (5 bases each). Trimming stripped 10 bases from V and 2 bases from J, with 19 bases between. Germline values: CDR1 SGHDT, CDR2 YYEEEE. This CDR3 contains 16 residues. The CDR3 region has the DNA TGTGCCGCGAGCCGGGACCGAACCCCTGGGGCCAACGTCCTGACTTTC. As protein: CAASRDRTPGANVLTF.

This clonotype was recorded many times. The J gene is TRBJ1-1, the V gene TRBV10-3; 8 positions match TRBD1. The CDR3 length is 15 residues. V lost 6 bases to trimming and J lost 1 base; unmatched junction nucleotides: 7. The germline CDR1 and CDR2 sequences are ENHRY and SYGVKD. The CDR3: CAISGQGGRNTEAFF. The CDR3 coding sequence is TGTGCCATCAGCGGACAGGGCGGAAGGAACACTGAAGCTTTCTTT.

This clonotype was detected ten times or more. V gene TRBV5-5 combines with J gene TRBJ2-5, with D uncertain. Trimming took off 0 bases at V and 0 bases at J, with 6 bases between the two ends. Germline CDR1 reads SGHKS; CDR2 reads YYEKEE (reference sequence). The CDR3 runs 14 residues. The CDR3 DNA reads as TGTGCCAGCAGCTTGGTGTCTAACCAAGAGACCCAGTACTTC. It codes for CASSLVSNQETQYF. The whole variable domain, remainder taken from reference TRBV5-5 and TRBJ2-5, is DAGVTQSPTHLIKTRGQQVTLRCSPISGHKSVSWYQQVLGQGPQFIFQYYEKEERGRGNFPDRFSARQFPNYSSELNVNALLLGDSALYLCASSLVSNQETQYFGPGTRLLVL.

The CDR3 loop is CASSPGTPNTGELFF. The CDR3 DNA follows: TGTGCCAGCTCACCAGGGACACCGAACACCGGGGAGCTGTTTTTT. The chain combines TRBV18 with TRBJ2-2, with D perhaps TRBD1 (6 bases). The V end lost 2 bases, the J end lost 0 bases, and 7 bases lay between the germline ends. The CDR3 is made up of 15 amino acids. Germline loops: CDR1 KGHSH, CDR2 LQKENI.

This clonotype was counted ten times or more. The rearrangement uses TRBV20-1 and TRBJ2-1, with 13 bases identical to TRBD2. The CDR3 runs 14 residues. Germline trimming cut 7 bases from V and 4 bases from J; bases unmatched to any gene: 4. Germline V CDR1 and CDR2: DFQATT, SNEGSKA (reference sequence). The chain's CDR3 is CSVGTSGKYNEQFF. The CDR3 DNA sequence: TGCAGTGTAGGGACTAGCGGGAAATACAATGAGCAGTTCTTC.

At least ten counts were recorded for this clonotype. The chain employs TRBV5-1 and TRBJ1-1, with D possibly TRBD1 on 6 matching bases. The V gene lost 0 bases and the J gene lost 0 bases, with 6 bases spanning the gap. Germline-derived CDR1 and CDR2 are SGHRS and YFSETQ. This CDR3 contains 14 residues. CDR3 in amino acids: CASSLEGVNTEAFF. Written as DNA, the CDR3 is TGCGCCAGCAGCTTGGAGGGGGTGAACACTGAAGCTTTCTTT.

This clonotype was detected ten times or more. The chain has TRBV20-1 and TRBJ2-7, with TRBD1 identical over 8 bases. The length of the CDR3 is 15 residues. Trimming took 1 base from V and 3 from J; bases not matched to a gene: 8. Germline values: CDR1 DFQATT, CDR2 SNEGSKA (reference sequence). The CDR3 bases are TGCAGTGCTAGAGGACCGGGACAGGACAACTACGAGCAGTACTTC. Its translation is CSARGPGQDNYEQYF.

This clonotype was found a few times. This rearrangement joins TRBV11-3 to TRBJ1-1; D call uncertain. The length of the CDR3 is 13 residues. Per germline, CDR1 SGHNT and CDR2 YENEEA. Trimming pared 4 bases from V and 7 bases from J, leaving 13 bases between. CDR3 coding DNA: TGTGCCAGCAGCTGGAACGGGAATGGTGAAGCTTTCTTT. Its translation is CASSWNGNGEAFF.